At least ten counts were recorded for the clone carrying this T cell receptor beta chain. Its antigen is not known. This sample was taken from a study of blood T cells in healthy people across ages. Study-level points and caveats: Significant beta diversity loss was already apparent by age approximately 40, declining roughly linearly. Naive CD4+ cells and diversity were both higher in long-lived donors than in aged donors.

PCR was performed a second time for about 6 to 12 cycles using a sample-barcoded 5' primer and a J-beta primer mix. TCRdb reprocessed the 5' RACE reads with MiXCR, giving one entry per CDR3 protein. The sample consists of approximately 600,000 distinct CDR3 sequences, 58% of them appearing once. V was cut by 5 bases and J by 0 bases, with 12 bases left in between. The CDR3 sequence is 15 residues long. The germline V gene encodes CDR1 SGHKS and CDR2 YYEKEE (reference sequence). The sequence came from a man aged 55 to 70 in good health. V and J are TRBV5-5 and TRBJ2-1; unclear D gene. Sequenced sample: blood. The DNA for the CDR3 is TGTGCCAGCAGTCCTCCCCTGAGCTCCTACAATGAGCAGTTCTTC. It yields the protein CASSPPLSSYNEQFF.